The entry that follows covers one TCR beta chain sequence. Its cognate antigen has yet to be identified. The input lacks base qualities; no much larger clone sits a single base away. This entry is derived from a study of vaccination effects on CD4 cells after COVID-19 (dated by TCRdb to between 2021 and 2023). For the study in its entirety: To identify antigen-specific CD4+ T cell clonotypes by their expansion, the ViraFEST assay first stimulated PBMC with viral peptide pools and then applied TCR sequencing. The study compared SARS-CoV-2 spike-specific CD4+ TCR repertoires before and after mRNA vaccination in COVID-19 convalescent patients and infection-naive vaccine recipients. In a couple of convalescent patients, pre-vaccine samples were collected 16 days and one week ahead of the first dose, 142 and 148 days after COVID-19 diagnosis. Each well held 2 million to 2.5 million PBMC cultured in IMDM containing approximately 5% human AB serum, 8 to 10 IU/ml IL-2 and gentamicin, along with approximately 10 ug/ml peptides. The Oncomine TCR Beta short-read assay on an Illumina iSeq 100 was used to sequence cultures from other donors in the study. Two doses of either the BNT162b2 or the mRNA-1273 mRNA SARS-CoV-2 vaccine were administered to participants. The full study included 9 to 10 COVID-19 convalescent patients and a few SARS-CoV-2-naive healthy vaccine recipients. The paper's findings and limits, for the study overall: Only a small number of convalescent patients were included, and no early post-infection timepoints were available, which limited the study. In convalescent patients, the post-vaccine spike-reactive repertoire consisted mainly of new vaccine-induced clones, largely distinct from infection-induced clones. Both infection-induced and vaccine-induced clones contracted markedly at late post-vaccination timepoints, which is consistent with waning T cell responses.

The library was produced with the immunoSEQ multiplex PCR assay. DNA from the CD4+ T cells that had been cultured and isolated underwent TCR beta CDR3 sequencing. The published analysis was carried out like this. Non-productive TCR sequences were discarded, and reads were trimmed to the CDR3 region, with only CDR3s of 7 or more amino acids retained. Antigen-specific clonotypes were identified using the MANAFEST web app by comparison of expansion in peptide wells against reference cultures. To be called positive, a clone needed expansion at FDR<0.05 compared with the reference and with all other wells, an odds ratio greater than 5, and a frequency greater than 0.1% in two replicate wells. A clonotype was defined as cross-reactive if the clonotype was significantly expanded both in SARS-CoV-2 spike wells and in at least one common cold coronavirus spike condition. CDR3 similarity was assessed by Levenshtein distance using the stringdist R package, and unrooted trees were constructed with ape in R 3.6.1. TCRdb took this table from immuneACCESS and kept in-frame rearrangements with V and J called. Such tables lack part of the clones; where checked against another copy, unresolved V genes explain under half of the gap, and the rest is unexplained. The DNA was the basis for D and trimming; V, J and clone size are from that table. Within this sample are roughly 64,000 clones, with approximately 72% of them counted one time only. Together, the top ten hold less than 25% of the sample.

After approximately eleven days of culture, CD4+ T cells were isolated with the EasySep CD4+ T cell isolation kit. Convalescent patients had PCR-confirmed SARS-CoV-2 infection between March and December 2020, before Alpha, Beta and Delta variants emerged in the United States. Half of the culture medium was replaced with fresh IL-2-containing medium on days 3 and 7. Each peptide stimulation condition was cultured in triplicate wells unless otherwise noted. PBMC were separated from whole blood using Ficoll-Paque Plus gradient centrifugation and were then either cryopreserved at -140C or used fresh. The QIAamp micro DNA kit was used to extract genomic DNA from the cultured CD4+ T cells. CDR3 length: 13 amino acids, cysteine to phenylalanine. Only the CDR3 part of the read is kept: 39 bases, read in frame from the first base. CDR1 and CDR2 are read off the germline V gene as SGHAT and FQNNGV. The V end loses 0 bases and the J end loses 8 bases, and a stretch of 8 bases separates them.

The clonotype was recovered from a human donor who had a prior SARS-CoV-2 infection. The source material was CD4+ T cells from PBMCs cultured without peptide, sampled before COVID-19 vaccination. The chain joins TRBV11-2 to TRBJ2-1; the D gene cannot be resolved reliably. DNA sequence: TGTGCCAGCAGCTTAGATAACCGGGATGAGCAGTTCTTC. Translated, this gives CASSLDNRDEQFF. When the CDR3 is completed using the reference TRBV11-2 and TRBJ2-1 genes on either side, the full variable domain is EAGVAQSPRYKIIEKRQSVAFWCNPISGHATLYWYQQILGQGPKLLIQFQNNGVVDDSQLPKDRFSAERLKGVDSTLKIQPAKLEDSAVYLCASSLDNRDEQFFGPGTRLTVL.